This TCR beta chain was recovered during a study of control samples from healthy donors and cancer patients. The CDR3 runs to 16 residues. Germline-derived CDR1 and CDR2 are LGHDT and YNNKEL (reference sequence). V lost 3 bases and J lost 10, with 22 bases in between. Sequencing was performed with immunoSEQ multiplex PCR; in TCRdb, only in-frame clones are kept and a portion is missing. Of approximately 52,000 clones listed, roughly 87% are singletons. V and J are TRBV3-1 (or the pseudogene TRBV3-2) and TRBJ2-1, with D perhaps matching TRBD2 (7 bases). The sequence was obtained from a man between 60 and 75 years old with head and neck cancer. Sequenced: PBMCs. The CDR3 loop is CASSQVLRGGVEEQFF. CDR3 bases: TGTGCCAGCAGCCAGGTACTTAGGGGGGGAGTGGAAGAGCAGTTCTTC.